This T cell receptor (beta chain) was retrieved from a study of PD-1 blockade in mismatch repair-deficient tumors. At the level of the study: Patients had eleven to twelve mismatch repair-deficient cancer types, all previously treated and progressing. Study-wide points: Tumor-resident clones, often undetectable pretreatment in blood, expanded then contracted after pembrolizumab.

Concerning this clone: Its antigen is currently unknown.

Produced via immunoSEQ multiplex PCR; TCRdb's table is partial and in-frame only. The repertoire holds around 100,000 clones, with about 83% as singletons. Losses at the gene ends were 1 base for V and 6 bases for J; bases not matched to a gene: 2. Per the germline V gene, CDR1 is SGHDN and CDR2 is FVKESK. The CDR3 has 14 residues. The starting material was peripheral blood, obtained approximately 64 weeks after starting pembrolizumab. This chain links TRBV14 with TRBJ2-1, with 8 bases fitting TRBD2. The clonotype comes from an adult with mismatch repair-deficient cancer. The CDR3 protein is CASSQAGGLNEQFF. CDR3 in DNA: TGTGCCAGCAGCCAAGCGGGAGGGCTCAATGAGCAGTTCTTC.